These 32 T cell receptor beta chains share one sample of origin, sequenced in a study of T cell changes during pregnancy in multiple sclerosis. Assay used: immunoSEQ multiplex PCR; TCRdb lists only in-frame clones, some missing. The sample carries more than 95,000 clones, about 90% recorded once. The sample here was peripheral blood, taken after pregnancy. The receptor set was obtained from a female donor with multiple sclerosis, enrolled in a pregnancy study.

The J gene is TRBJ1-6, the V gene TRBV6-4; a possible D gene is TRBD1 (6 bases). This CDR3 has 15 residues. Germline CDR1 MRHNA, CDR2 SNTAGT. Trimming took 4 bases from V and 7 from J, leaving 14 bases between them. This CDR3 is CASSVQQGRNSPLHF. The CDR3 bases are TGTGCCAGCAGTGTCCAACAGGGTCGGAATTCACCCCTCCACTTT.

The J gene is TRBJ1-5, the V gene TRBV19; D gene ambiguous. The V and J ends lost 7 bases and 0 bases respectively, with 10 bases between them. Germline V gene sequence: CDR1 LNHDA, CDR2 SQIVND (reference sequence). The CDR3 contains 14 residues. The CDR3 region is CASTPQYSNQPQHF. For the CDR3, the DNA is TGTGCCAGTACCCCCCAGTATAGCAATCAGCCCCAGCATTTT.

The chain links TRBV18 to TRBJ2-7, with TRBD2 matching over 7 bases. J gave up 3 bases and V 3 bases, and 5 bases lay outside the gene matches. Germline CDR1 KGHSH, CDR2 LQKENI. The length of the CDR3 is 14 residues. CDR3 nucleotide sequence: TGTGCCAGCTCACCGGGGGGGATCCTCTACGAGCAGTACTTC. Amino acids: CASSPGGILYEQYF.

This chain joins TRBV4-2 and TRBJ2-3; a weak D match, TRBD1 (7 bases). The V gene's germline CDR1 is LGHNA and CDR2 YNFKEQ. V was cut by 3 bases and J by 3 bases, with 13 bases left in between. The CDR3 spans 15 residues. This CDR3 is CASSQAGGGTDTQYF. CDR3 bases: TGTGCCAGCAGCCAGGCAGGGGGAGGAACAGATACGCAGTATTTT.

This rearrangement joins TRBV7-9 to TRBJ1-2; no clear D. CDR1 and CDR2 (germline): SEHNR, FQNEAQ (reference sequence). V lost 3 bases to trimming and J lost 2 bases, with 7 bases between them. The CDR3 has 13 residues. The CDR3 loop is CASSLQKNYGYTF. Here the CDR3 DNA reads TGTGCCAGCAGCTTGCAGAAGAACTATGGCTACACCTTC.

The V and J genes are TRBV7-8 and TRBJ2-2; 11 bases line up with TRBD2. CDR1 and CDR2 (germline): SGHVS, FQNEAQ. CDR3 length equals 16 residues. The V gene end was trimmed by 5 bases and the J gene end by 7 bases; junction bases not matched to a gene: 9. This chain's CDR3 is CASSGFLAGGYGELFF. The CDR3 bases are TGTGCCAGCAGCGGCTTTCTAGCGGGGGGCTACGGGGAGCTGTTTTTT.

The genes are TRBV7-9 and TRBJ2-6, with D perhaps TRBD1 (5 bases). This CDR3 is 15 amino acids long. Per the germline V gene, CDR1 is SEHNR and CDR2 is FQNEAQ (reference sequence). V was clipped by 3 bases and J by 4 bases, with 10 bases between them. The CDR3 DNA sequence: TGTGCCAGCAGCTTCGCAGGGTCAGGGGCCAACGTCCTGACTTTC. Translated, it gives CASSFAGSGANVLTF.

Written as DNA, the CDR3 is TGTGCCATCAGTTCCGATGGACAGGGGCTGACCGGGGAGCTGTTTTTT. Translated: CAISSDGQGLTGELFF. The V and J genes are TRBV10-3 and TRBJ2-2; TRBD1 aligns across 9 bases. The V and J ends lost 5 bases and 5 bases, in that order; junction bases with no gene match: 9. The CDR3 sequence is 16 residues long. Looked up from germline, CDR1 is ENHRY and CDR2 is SYGVKD.

The chain joins TRBV28 to TRBJ1-5; 7 bases are a match to TRBD1. Trimming at V came to 5 bases and at J to 2 bases, leaving 15 bases not matched to a gene. CDR1 MDHEN and CDR2 SYDVKM come from the germline V gene. This CDR3 region has 18 residues. The CDR3 sequence: CASSLFADRLTGNQPQHF. The CDR3 nucleotides are TGTGCCAGCAGTCTATTTGCGGACAGGCTAACGGGCAATCAGCCCCAGCATTTT.

This chain uses TRBV29-1 with TRBJ1-3; D is ambiguous. V dropped 6 bases and J dropped 0 bases, with 12 bases sitting between them. The CDR3 loop spans 14 amino acids. Germline CDR1 is SQVTM and CDR2 is ANQGSEA. As DNA, the CDR3 is TGCAGCGTCTCCCCAGGCTACTCTGGAAACACCATATATTTT. Residues: CSVSPGYSGNTIYF. The whole variable domain, remainder taken from reference TRBV29-1 and TRBJ1-3, is SAVISQKPSRDICQRGTSLTIQCQVDSQVTMMFWYRQQPGQSLTLIATANQGSEATYESGFVIDKFPISRPNLTFSTLTVSNMSPEDSSIYLCSVSPGYSGNTIYFGEGSWLTVV.

The chain couples TRBV2 to TRBJ1-1; 7 positions agree with TRBD1. This CDR3 spans 13 amino acids. Per the germline V gene, CDR1 is SNHLY and CDR2 is FYNNEI. V lost 8 bases to trimming and J lost 1 base; unmatched junction nucleotides: 4. CDR3 DNA sequence: TGTGCCAGCCAGGGGGAAAGGAACACTGAAGCTTTCTTT. Protein sequence: CASQGERNTEAFF.

This chain links TRBV5-4 with TRBJ2-1; 9 nucleotides match TRBD1. Germline trimming cut 3 bases from V and 6 bases from J; bases unmatched to any gene: 10. The CDR3 extends over 16 amino acids. Per the germline V gene, CDR1 is SGHNT and CDR2 is YYREEE (reference sequence). The CDR3 loop reads CASSSSGTGRVNEQFF. CDR3 DNA: TGTGCCAGCAGCTCATCCGGGACAGGGAGAGTCAATGAGCAGTTCTTC.

This sequence joins TRBV11-2 and TRBJ2-7; D call uncertain. This CDR3 spans 12 amino acids. CDR1 SGHAT and CDR2 FQNNGV come from the germline V gene. Trimming stripped 0 bases from V and 3 bases from J, with 3 bases between. CDR3 nucleotides: TGTGCCAGCAGCTTAGACGGCTACGAGCAGTACTTC. Protein sequence: CASSLDGYEQYF.

This clone was seen only a few times. The rearrangement joins TRBV11-2 to TRBJ1-5; no clear D. V lost 1 base and J 3 bases, leaving 4 bases between the germline ends. Germline V CDR1 and CDR2: SGHAT, FQNNGV. The CDR3 has 13 residues. The CDR3 coding sequence is TGTGCCAGCAGCTTAGGGCACAATCAGCCCCAGCATTTT. Translated: CASSLGHNQPQHF.

The chain is built from TRBV6-1 and TRBJ2-5; 9 bases align to TRBD1. Trimming took 2 bases from V and 8 from J; bases not matched to a gene: 3. Germline CDR1 reads MNHNS; CDR2 reads SASEGT. There are 13 residues in the CDR3. CDR3 sequence (DNA): TGTGCCAGCAGTGAAAGGGGACAGGGCACCCAGTACTTC. Translation: CASSERGQGTQYF.

CDR3 sequence reads: CASGGFYEQYF. CDR3 sequence (DNA): TGTGCCAGCGGGGGGTTTTACGAGCAGTACTTC. This chain uses TRBV19 with TRBJ2-7; 7 positions match TRBD2. With V trimmed by 9 bases and J by 4 bases, 3 bases remained unmatched. The V gene's germline CDR1 is LNHDA and CDR2 SQIVND (reference sequence). CDR3 size: 11 residues.

The chain has TRBV7-8 and TRBJ2-4, with a possible D match to TRBD2 (7 bases). CDR3 length: 16 amino acids. V was clipped by 4 bases and J by 6 bases, with 19 bases between them. Germline CDR1 is SGHVS and CDR2 is FQNEAQ. The CDR3 region has the DNA TGTGCCAGCAGCTGGAAAGAACAGGGAGGGCTAAACATTCAGTACTTC. Amino acids: CASSWKEQGGLNIQYF. The complete variable domain, with remaining parts taken from reference TRBV7-8 and TRBJ2-4, reads GAGVSQSPRYKVAKRGQDVALRCDPISGHVSLFWYQQALGQGPEFLTYFQNEAQLDKSGLPSDRFFAERPEGSVSTLKIQRTQQEDSAVYLCASSWKEQGGLNIQYFGAGTRLSVL.

This chain joins TRBV5-8 and TRBJ1-3, with TRBD1 identical over 7 bases. V lost 0 bases and J lost 2; bases outside the gene matches: 2. CDR3 length equals 15 residues. CDR1 and CDR2 (germline): SGHTS, YDEGEE. This chain's CDR3 is CASSLDRGTGNTIYF. In DNA form, the CDR3 reads TGTGCCAGCAGCTTGGACAGGGGTACTGGAAACACCATATATTTT.

A single count supports this clone. V gene TRBV14 combines with J gene TRBJ2-5; D is perhaps TRBD2 (5 bases). From germline, CDR1 is SGHDN and CDR2 FVKESK. The V end was cut by 1 base, the J end by 3 bases, with 18 bases between. The CDR3 has 17 residues. Here the CDR3 reads CASSQVGTSPLEETQYF. CDR3 in DNA: TGTGCCAGCAGCCAAGTAGGAACTAGTCCACTGGAAGAGACCCAGTACTTC. Using reference TRBV14 and TRBJ2-5 for the parts outside the CDR3, the full variable domain is EAGVTQFPSHSVIEKGQTVTLRCDPISGHDNLYWYRRVMGKEIKFLLHFVKESKQDESGMPNNRFLAERTGGTYSTLKVQPAELEDSGVYFCASSQVGTSPLEETQYFGPGTRLLVL.

In DNA, the CDR3 is TGCGCCAGCAGCCCGTTGGTAGGCAGGGCTTTGAACACCGGGGAGCTGTTTTTT. This codes for CASSPLVGRALNTGELFF. This chain uses TRBV5-1 with TRBJ2-2; perhaps TRBD1 as D (5 bases). There are 18 residues in the CDR3. Germline V CDR1 and CDR2: SGHRS, YFSETQ. The ends were cut back, 4 bases at V and 1 base at J, with 20 bases in the middle.

The chain has TRBV5-5 and TRBJ1-5, with 11 bases lining up with TRBD1. V lost 3 bases and J lost 9; bases outside the gene matches: 14. The V gene's germline CDR1 is SGHKS and CDR2 YYEKEE (reference sequence). There are 17 residues in the CDR3. CDR3 bases: TGTGCCAGCAGCTCTACAGTCCGGACAGGGGGCGACCGGCCCCAGCATTTT. This encodes CASSSTVRTGGDRPQHF.

The chain links TRBV30 to TRBJ2-7; 7 bases are shared with TRBD2. Germline assignment: CDR1 GTSNPN and CDR2 SVGIG (reference sequence). With 3 bases clipped from V and 3 bases from J, the junction kept 8 bases outside the gene matches. The CDR3 loop spans 14 amino acids. CDR3 residues: CAWRRAGVYYEQYF. The CDR3 DNA is TGTGCCTGGAGAAGGGCGGGAGTTTACTACGAGCAGTACTTC.

V and J are TRBV9 and TRBJ2-2; 7 bases are a match to TRBD2. The V and J ends lost 2 bases and 2 bases, in that order; junction bases with no gene match: 3. This CDR3 region has 15 residues. Germline CDR1 reads SGDLS; CDR2 reads YYNGEE. CDR3: CASSVPSGNTGELFF. The CDR3 coding sequence is TGTGCCAGCAGCGTTCCTAGCGGTAACACCGGGGAGCTGTTTTTT.

This rearrangement joins TRBV10-3 to TRBJ2-5; the D gene is possibly TRBD2 (5 bases). Germline CDR1 ENHRY, CDR2 SYGVKD. The ends were cut back, 4 bases at V and 1 base at J, with 16 bases in the middle. This CDR3 has 16 residues. The CDR3 DNA follows: TGTGCCATCAGTGCCGCTTTAGCGTACCCCCAAGAGACCCAGTACTTC. It encodes CAISAALAYPQETQYF.

This chain joins TRBV5-4 and TRBJ2-7; 12 positions agree with TRBD2. The CDR3 runs to 17 residues. Germline values: CDR1 SGHNT, CDR2 YYREEE (reference sequence). V was pared by 0 bases and J by 0 bases, with 4 bases of the junction left unmatched. The CDR3 here is CASSLGLAGVNSYEQYF. The CDR3 region has the DNA TGTGCCAGCAGCTTGGGACTAGCGGGGGTTAACTCCTACGAGCAGTACTTC.

The chain uses TRBV5-5 and TRBJ2-5; 10 bases fit TRBD1. The junction had 13 bases not matched to a gene; V was cut back by 9 bases and J by 5 bases. This CDR3 has 15 amino acids. Germline V gives CDR1 SGHKS, CDR2 YYEKEE (reference sequence). The DNA for the CDR3 is TGTGCCATCCGATACGACGGACAGGGGGGGGAGACCCAGTACTTC. The encoded protein is CAIRYDGQGGETQYF. Full variable domain (missing parts from reference TRBV5-5 and TRBJ2-5): DAGVTQSPTHLIKTRGQQVTLRCSPISGHKSVSWYQQVLGQGPQFIFQYYEKEERGRGNFPDRFSARQFPNYSSELNVNALLLGDSALYLCAIRYDGQGGETQYFGPGTRLLVL.

V gene TRBV20-1 combines with J gene TRBJ1-3; D remains ambiguous. Germline V gene data show CDR1 as DFQATT and CDR2 as SNEGSKA (reference sequence). The CDR3 spans 11 residues. V was pared by 1 base and J by 16 bases, with 14 bases between. The CDR3 DNA follows: TGCAGTGCTAGAGGACCCGCGCAGGTTTATTTT. Its protein is CSARGPAQVYF.

This chain connects TRBV6-1 to TRBJ2-5; a weak D match, TRBD2 (5 bases). CDR3 size: 12 residues. V was pared by 6 bases and J by 7 bases, with 12 bases between. Germline CDR1 reads MNHNS; CDR2 reads SASEGT. The CDR3 bases are TGTGCCAGCAGGGAACTAGGAGGGACCCAGTACTTC. Translating it yields CASRELGGTQYF.

The chain carries TRBV6-6 and TRBJ1-6; 10 bases are a match to TRBD1. The CDR3 is 14 residues long. Germline assignment: CDR1 MNHNY and CDR2 SVGAGI (reference sequence). V gave up 6 bases and J gave up 11 bases; unmatched junction bases: 7. The CDR3 DNA sequence: TGTGCCAGCAGACCCGGGACAGGGGCAGCACCCCTCCACTTT. Protein: CASRPGTGAAPLHF.

V usage is TRBV18 and J usage is TRBJ2-3, with no clear D. The CDR3 totals 12 residues. Trimming stripped 3 bases from V and 4 bases from J, with 5 bases between. Germline loops: CDR1 KGHSH, CDR2 LQKENI. The CDR3 sequence is CASSPPADTQYF. The CDR3 DNA follows: TGTGCCAGCTCACCTCCGGCAGATACGCAGTATTTT.

The chain couples TRBV9 to TRBJ2-1, with 9 positions matching TRBD2. Germline CDR1 is SGDLS and CDR2 is YYNGEE. The V and J ends lost 0 bases and 7 bases, in that order; junction bases with no gene match: 8. This CDR3 is 16 amino acids long. The CDR3 loop reads CASSVDAGGPWNEQFF. The CDR3 nucleotides read TGTGCCAGCAGCGTAGACGCGGGGGGGCCGTGGAATGAGCAGTTCTTC.

This clone was detected once. The CDR3 coding sequence is TGTGCCAGCAGCTACCTAGCGGGGGGCCAAGAGACCCAGTACTTC. It yields the protein CASSYLAGGQETQYF. The rearrangement joins TRBV7-3 to TRBJ2-5; 11 bases match TRBD2. J lost 1 base, V lost 4 bases, and 2 bases had no gene match. CDR1 is SGHTA, CDR2 FQGTGA, per germline. This CDR3 comprises 15 residues.